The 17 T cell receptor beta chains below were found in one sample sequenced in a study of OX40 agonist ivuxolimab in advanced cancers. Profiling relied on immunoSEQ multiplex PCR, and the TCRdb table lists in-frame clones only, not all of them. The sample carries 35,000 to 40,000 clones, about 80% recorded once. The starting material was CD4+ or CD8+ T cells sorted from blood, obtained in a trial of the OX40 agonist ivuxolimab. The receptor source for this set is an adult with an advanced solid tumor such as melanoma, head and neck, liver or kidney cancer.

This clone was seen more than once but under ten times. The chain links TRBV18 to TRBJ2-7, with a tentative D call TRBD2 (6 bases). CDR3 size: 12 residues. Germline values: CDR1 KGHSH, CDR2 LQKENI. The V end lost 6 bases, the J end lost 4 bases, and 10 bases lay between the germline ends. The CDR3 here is CASSPREYEQYF. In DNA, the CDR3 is TGTGCCAGCTCGCCTCGGGAGTACGAGCAGTACTTC.

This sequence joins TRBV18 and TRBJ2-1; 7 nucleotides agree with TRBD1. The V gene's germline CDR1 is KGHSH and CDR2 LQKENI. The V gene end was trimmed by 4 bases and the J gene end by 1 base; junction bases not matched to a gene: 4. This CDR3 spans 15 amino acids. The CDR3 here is CASSQGAKSYNEQFF. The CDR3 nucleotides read TGTGCCAGCTCACAGGGGGCGAAATCCTACAATGAGCAGTTCTTC.

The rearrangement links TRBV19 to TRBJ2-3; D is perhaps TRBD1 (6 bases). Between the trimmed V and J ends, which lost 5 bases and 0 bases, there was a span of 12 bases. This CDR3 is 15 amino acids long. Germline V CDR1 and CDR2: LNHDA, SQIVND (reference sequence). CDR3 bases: TGTGCCAGTAGTCAACAGGGTCCTAGCACAGATACGCAGTATTTT. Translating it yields CASSQQGPSTDTQYF.

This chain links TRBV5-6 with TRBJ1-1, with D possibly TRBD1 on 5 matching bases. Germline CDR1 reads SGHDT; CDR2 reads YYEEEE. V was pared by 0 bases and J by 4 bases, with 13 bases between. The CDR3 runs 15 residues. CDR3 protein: CASSLVGGRGTEAFF. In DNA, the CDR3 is TGTGCCAGCAGCTTGGTTGGGGGAAGGGGCACTGAAGCTTTCTTT.

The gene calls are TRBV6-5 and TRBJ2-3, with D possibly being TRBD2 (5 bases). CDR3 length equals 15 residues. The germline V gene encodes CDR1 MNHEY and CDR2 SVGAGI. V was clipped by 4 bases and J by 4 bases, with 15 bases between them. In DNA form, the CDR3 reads TGTGCCAGCAGTTTCAGACTACCCCCGCCAGATACGCAGTATTTT. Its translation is CASSFRLPPPDTQYF.

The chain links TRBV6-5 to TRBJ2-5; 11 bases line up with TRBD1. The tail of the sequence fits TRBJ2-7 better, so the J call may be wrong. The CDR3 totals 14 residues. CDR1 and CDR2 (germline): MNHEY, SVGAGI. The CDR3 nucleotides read TGTGCCAGCAGTTTCCGGGACAGGGGGAGCGAGCAGTACTTC. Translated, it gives CASSFRDRGSEQYF.

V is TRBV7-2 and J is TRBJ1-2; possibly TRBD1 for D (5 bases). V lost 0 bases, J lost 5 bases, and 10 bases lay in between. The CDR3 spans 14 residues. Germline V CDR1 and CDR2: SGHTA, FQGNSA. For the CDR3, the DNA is TGTGCCAGCAGCTTAGCGGGGACGGCTTATGGCTACACCTTC. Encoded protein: CASSLAGTAYGYTF.

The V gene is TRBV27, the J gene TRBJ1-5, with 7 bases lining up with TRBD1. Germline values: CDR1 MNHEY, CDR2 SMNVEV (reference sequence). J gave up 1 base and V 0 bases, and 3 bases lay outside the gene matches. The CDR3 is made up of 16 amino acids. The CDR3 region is CASSLSKGASNQPQHF. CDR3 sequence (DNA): TGTGCCAGCAGTTTATCGAAGGGGGCGAGCAATCAGCCCCAGCATTTT.

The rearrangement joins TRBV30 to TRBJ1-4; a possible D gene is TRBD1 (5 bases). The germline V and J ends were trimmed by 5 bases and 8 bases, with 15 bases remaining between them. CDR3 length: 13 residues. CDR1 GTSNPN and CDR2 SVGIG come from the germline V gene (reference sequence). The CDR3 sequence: CAWSGRAREKLFF. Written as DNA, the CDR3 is TGTGCCTGGTCCGGCAGGGCCCGGGAAAAACTGTTTTTT.

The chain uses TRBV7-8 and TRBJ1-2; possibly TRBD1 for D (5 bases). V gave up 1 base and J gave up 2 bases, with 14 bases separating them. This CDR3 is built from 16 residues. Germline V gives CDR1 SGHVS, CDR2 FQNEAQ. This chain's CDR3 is CASSLGGLGANYGYTF. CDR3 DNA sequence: TGTGCCAGCAGCTTAGGGGGACTTGGGGCGAACTATGGCTACACCTTC.

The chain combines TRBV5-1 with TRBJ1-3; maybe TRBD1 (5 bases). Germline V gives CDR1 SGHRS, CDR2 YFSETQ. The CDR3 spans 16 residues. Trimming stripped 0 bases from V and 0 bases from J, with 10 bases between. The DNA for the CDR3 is TGCGCCAGCAGCTTGGCCGTCAGGGACTCTGGAAACACCATATATTTT. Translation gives CASSLAVRDSGNTIYF.

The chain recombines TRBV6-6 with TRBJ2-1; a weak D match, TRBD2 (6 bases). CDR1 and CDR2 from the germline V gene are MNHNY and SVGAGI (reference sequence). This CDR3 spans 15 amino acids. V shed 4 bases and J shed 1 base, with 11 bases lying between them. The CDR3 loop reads CASSSGTQSYNEQFF. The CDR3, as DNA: TGTGCCAGCAGTTCCGGGACTCAATCCTACAATGAGCAGTTCTTC.

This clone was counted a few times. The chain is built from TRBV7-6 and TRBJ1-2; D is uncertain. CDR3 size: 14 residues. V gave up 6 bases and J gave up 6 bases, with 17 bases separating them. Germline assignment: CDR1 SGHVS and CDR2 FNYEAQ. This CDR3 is CASSPLLSGDGYTF. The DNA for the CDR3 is TGTGCCAGCAGTCCTCTCTTGTCAGGAGATGGCTACACCTTC.

This CDR3 reads CASRLLGGGTDTQYF. The CDR3 DNA reads TGTGCCAGCAGACTCCTAGGTGGAGGCACAGATACGCAGTATTTT. This rearrangement joins TRBV27 to TRBJ2-3; D remains unclear. The V gene's germline CDR1 is MNHEY and CDR2 SMNVEV (reference sequence). The V gene lost 6 bases and the J gene lost 1 base, with 14 bases spanning the gap. CDR3 length: 15 amino acids.

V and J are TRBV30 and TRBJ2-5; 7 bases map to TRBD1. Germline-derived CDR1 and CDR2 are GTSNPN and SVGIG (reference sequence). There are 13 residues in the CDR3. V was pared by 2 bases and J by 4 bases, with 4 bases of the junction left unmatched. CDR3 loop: CAWSTQGVETQYF. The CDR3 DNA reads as TGTGCCTGGAGTACCCAGGGGGTAGAGACCCAGTACTTC.

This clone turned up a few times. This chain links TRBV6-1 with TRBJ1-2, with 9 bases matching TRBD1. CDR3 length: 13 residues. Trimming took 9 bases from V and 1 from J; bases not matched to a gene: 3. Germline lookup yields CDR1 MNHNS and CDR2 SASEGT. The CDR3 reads CASWDRVNYGYTF. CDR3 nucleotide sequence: TGTGCCAGTTGGGACAGGGTTAACTATGGCTACACCTTC.

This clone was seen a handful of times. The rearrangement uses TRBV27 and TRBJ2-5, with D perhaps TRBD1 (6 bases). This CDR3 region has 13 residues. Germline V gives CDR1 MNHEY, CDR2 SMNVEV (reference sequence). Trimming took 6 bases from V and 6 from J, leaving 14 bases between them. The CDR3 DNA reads TGTGCCAGCAGCTGGGGGCCTCTGCAGACCCAGTACTTC. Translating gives CASSWGPLQTQYF.